This TCR beta chain was recovered during a study of CD8+ T cells in alopecia areata. Extraction and reverse transcription of RNA yielded cDNA as the sequencing template. Sequenced by immunoSEQ multiplex PCR; TCRdb stores in-frame clones only, minus some. Altogether around 290,000 clones were found in the sample, and no singletons occur. Comment on this clone: Here the gene names and germline are mouse. This sample includes further DNA sequences coding for the same CDR3.

Markers used for sorting pooled cutaneous lymph node cells were CD4, CD8alpha, NKG2D, NKG2ACE and others. The sample taken for sequencing was CD4+ T cells sorted from a lymph node. This TCR came from a C3H/HeJ mouse with alopecia areata. The MHC haplotype of the strain is H2-k.

Here the CDR3 reads CASSQDPGQQNTLYF. Partial CDR3 DNA: TGTGCCAGCAGCCAAGACCCGGGACAGCAAAAC. The chain employs TRBV5 and TRBJ2-4, with 7 bases aligning to TRBD1. The read terminates 4 residues ahead of where the CDR3 ends, so the germline J gene completes it. This CDR3 spans 15 amino acids. In germline, CDR1 is LGHNA, CDR2 YNLKQL (reference sequence). Trimming at V came to 0 bases and at J to 3 bases, leaving 3 bases not matched to a gene.